This T cell receptor beta chain was identified in a study of shared clonotypes between healthy human individuals. In regard to this clone: Its antigen is still unknown.

The V end was cut by 3 bases, the J end by 5 bases, with 10 bases between. Germline-derived CDR1 and CDR2 are SEHNR and FQNEAQ (reference sequence). This CDR3 region has 13 residues. Study-wide results and caveats: Naive CD4 clonotypes were shared across a handful of donors at approximately 5.3%. In contrast to clonotypes shared by all four donors, non-shared clonotypes had lower generation probabilities. Specimens sampled were limited to blood, with tissue repertoires likely differing.

Repertoires were generated with immunoSEQ multiplex PCR, while TCRdb's copy carries only in-frame clones and drops some. The table lists 1,500,000 or so clones, around 97% of them singletons. The chain employs TRBV7-9 and TRBJ2-5; the D call may be TRBD1 or TRBD2 (5 bases each). The source is a man aged 25 to 40 in good health. Sequenced material: naive CD4+ T cells sorted from blood. Subset noted: CD45RA+ positively selected. CDR3 in DNA: TGTGCCAGCAGCTTTTTCGGGACGGAGACCCAGTACTTC. This sequence encodes CASSFFGTETQYF.